This T cell receptor beta chain was recorded in a study of blood T cells in healthy people across ages. Findings of the study overall: For the donors, CMV status was unknown and possibly confounded expanded clonotype changes.

As for this clonotype: Its antigen is not identified.

Next came a second PCR, run for about 7 to 12 cycles, which used a sample-barcoded 5' primer along with a J-beta primer mix. TCRdb reanalysed the 5' RACE reads using MiXCR and keeps one entry per CDR3 protein. The data hold 600,000 to 850,000 distinct CDR3 sequences, with roughly 43% observed a single time. V lost 0 bases to trimming and J lost 2 bases, with 14 bases between them. This CDR3 region has 16 residues. The germline gives CDR1 LGHDT, CDR2 YNNKEL (reference sequence). This sequence was found in a woman in her sixties or seventies in good health. Sequenced: blood. The genes are TRBV3-1 and TRBJ2-7, with D possibly being TRBD1 or TRBD2 (5 bases each). The DNA for the CDR3 is TGTGCCAGCAGCCAAGATCGGGTGAGGGACCCCTACGAGCAGTACTTC. This encodes CASSQDRVRDPYEQYF.